This TCR beta chain derives from a study of T cell responses to AZD1222 COVID-19 vaccine. Regarding the study as a whole: Spike-specific TCR repertoires showed rising breadth and depth after two AZD1222 doses. At study baseline, merely more than 5 AZD1222 recipients were seropositive. Sampling that yielded the repertoires occurred only after the peak T cell response. A mostly white British donor set with more females was recruited, and clonal diversity was possibly underestimated.

A word on this clone: Its antigen is still unknown.

V was pared by 0 bases and J by 9 bases, with 11 bases of the junction left unmatched. The CDR3 runs 16 residues. The V gene's germline CDR1 is MGHDK and CDR2 SYGVNS. TCRdb's copy holds only in-frame clones and misses some; the assay was immunoSEQ multiplex PCR. The sample lists about 57,000 clones, around 86% seen once, with less than 20% in the top ten. This rearrangement joins TRBV25-1 to TRBJ2-1, with 7 bases aligning to TRBD2. The sequence was collected from an adult in good health. The input for sequencing was peripheral blood, taken on day 0 of AZD1222 vaccination. CDR3 nucleotides: TGTGCCAGCAGTGAATATGTTGGCGGGGGTTTCACTGAGCAGTTCTTC. The encoded protein is CASSEYVGGGFTEQFF.